These T cell receptor beta chains were read from a single sample in a study of blood T cell repertoires in COVID-19. TCRdb keeps only in-frame clones here, not all; method: immunoSEQ multiplex PCR. Here the sample spans more than 95,000 clones, roughly 87% being singletons. Sequencing was done on a sample of peripheral blood. The receptors originated from a human donor in a cohort sampled during active COVID-19. Both conserved end residues are part of each CDR3. The D gene is left open where the match is weak. Clone sizes are given selectively: once, few, many, or a class where the clone is expanded.

D gene,J gene,V gene,clone size,CDR3 protein,CDR3 DNA
NA,TRBJ2-5,TRBV12-3/TRBV12-4,NA,CASSPYGETQYF,TGTGCCAGCAGTCCTTACGGGGAGACCCAGTACTTC
TRBD1,TRBJ1-4,TRBV4-1,once,CASSQDEAGGAEKLFF,TGCGCCAGCAGCCAAGATGAGGCAGGGGGCGCGGAAAAACTGTTTTTT
NA,TRBJ2-5,TRBV12-3/TRBV12-4,NA,CASSLSGAETQYF,TGTGCCAGCAGTTTATCTGGGGCGGAGACCCAGTACTTC
NA,TRBJ2-5,TRBV3-1/TRBV3-2,once,CASSNRRAQETQYF,TGTGCCAGCAGCAACCGGAGGGCCCAAGAGACCCAGTACTTC
TRBD1,TRBJ2-7,TRBV6-6,many,CASSPRDRTYEQYF,TGTGCCAGCAGTCCAAGGGACAGAACTTACGAGCAGTACTTC
NA,TRBJ2-5,TRBV4-1,NA,CASSPLAGLETQYF,TGCGCCAGCAGCCCCCTTGCCGGTCTGGAGACCCAGTACTTC
TRBD1,TRBJ1-5,TRBV3-1/TRBV3-2,NA,CASSQDPGGHQPQHF,TGTGCCAGCAGCCAAGACCCAGGGGGTCATCAGCCCCAGCATTTT
NA,TRBJ2-5,TRBV19,NA,CASREGLRETQYF,TGTGCCAGTAGGGAGGGGTTGAGGGAGACCCAGTACTTC
TRBD1,TRBJ1-2,TRBV7-9,NA,CASSLGLGDRSYGYTF,TGTGCCAGCAGCTTAGGTTTAGGGGACAGGTCCTATGGCTACACCTTC
TRBD2,TRBJ2-5,TRBV6-5,NA,CASRLAGRGETQYF,TGTGCCAGCAGACTAGCGGGAAGAGGAGAGACCCAGTACTTC
NA,TRBJ1-4,TRBV19,NA,CASSPQGDGEKLFF,TGTGCCAGTAGTCCGCAGGGTGATGGTGAAAAACTGTTTTTT
NA,TRBJ2-7,TRBV14,NA,CASSQEIGGAGYEQYF,TGTGCCAGCAGCCAAGAGATCGGCGGGGCTGGGTACGAGCAGTACTTC
NA,TRBJ2-1,TRBV23-1,NA,CASSQGRYQFF,TGCGCCAGCAGTCAGGGGCGGTATCAGTTCTTC
NA,TRBJ2-1,TRBV2,few,CASSEVSSSYNEQFF,TGTGCCAGCAGTGAAGTCTCGAGCTCCTACAATGAGCAGTTCTTC
NA,TRBJ2-7,TRBV2,NA,CASSGSGYGVRSNF,TGTGCCAGCAGTGGGTCGGGGTATGGAGTCCGATCAAACTTC
NA,TRBJ2-7,TRBV7-9,NA,CASSLGQGGPSSYEQYF,TGTGCCAGCAGCTTAGGTCAAGGCGGCCCGAGCTCCTACGAGCAGTACTTC
NA,TRBJ1-1,TRBV6-5,NA,CASLGRSEAFF,TGTGCCAGCCTAGGCCGGTCTGAAGCTTTCTTT
TRBD2,TRBJ2-5,TRBV5-1,NA,CASSLVGAGGSATQYF,TGCGCCAGCAGCTTGGTTGGTGCGGGGGGCAGTGCGACCCAGTACTTC
NA,TRBJ1-4,TRBV19,NA,CASTATNEKLFF,TGTGCCAGTACTGCAACTAATGAAAAACTGTTTTTT
TRBD1,TRBJ1-1,TRBV6-5,NA,CASSRDRDTEAFF,TGTGCCAGCAGCCGGGACAGGGATACTGAAGCTTTCTTT
NA,TRBJ2-1,TRBV24-1,NA,CATSAPGASSYNEQFF,TGTGCCACCAGTGCCCCCGGAGCAAGCTCCTACAATGAGCAGTTCTTC
TRBD1,TRBJ1-6,TRBV2,NA,CASSVRGQVMNSPLHF,TGTGCCAGCAGTGTTAGGGGACAGGTGATGAATTCACCCCTCCACTTT
NA,TRBJ2-6,TRBV7-6,once,CASSPGVPGTSSGANVLTF,TGTGCCAGCAGCCCAGGGGTCCCCGGGACAAGCTCTGGGGCCAACGTCCTGACTTTC
NA,TRBJ1-5,TRBV27,once,CASSSGGYSNQPQHF,TGTGCCAGCAGTTCCGGAGGGTATAGCAATCAGCCCCAGCATTTT
TRBD1,TRBJ2-3,TRBV2,NA,CASSIRGLTDTQYF,TGTGCCAGCAGTATCAGGGGGCTCACAGATACGCAGTATTTT
NA,TRBJ2-7,TRBV6-1,few,CASSEGSGSSYEQYF,TGTGCCAGCAGTGAAGGGTCTGGGAGCTCCTACGAGCAGTACTTC
NA,TRBJ1-4,TRBV9,NA,CASSGTGANEKLFF,TGTGCCAGCAGCGGAACGGGGGCTAATGAAAAACTGTTTTTT
NA,TRBJ2-1,TRBV5-6,NA,CASSPDGVGGYNEQFF,TGTGCCAGCAGTCCGGATGGGGTAGGGGGATACAATGAGCAGTTCTTC
TRBD1,TRBJ2-5,TRBV28,NA,CASTMGQGETQYF,TGTGCCAGCACCATGGGACAGGGAGAGACCCAGTACTTC
NA,TRBJ2-5,TRBV29-1,NA,CSVPGGPGTQYF,TGCAGCGTTCCCGGGGGGCCGGGGACCCAGTACTTC
NA,TRBJ2-7,TRBV6-1,NA,CASSEQGKGEQYF,TGTGCCAGCAGTGAACAGGGGAAGGGTGAGCAGTACTTC
NA,TRBJ1-3,TRBV6-5,NA,CASKAGGNTIYF,TGTGCCAGCAAGGCCGGGGGAAACACCATATATTTT
NA,TRBJ2-7,TRBV5-1,few,CASSFGQSTYEQYF,TGCGCCAGCAGCTTTGGACAGTCCACGTACGAGCAGTACTTC
NA,TRBJ2-3,TRBV7-9,NA,CASSSTAGSSTDTQYF,TGTGCCAGCAGCTCTACGGCGGGGAGTAGCACAGATACGCAGTATTTT
NA,TRBJ2-5,TRBV10-3,once,CAIRNGGQQETQYF,TGTGCCATCAGAAACGGGGGGCAACAAGAGACCCAGTACTTC
NA,TRBJ1-3,TRBV2,NA,CATRLTTGPGNTIYF,TGTGCCACCCGGCTAACGACAGGTCCTGGAAACACCATATATTTT
TRBD1,TRBJ2-2,TRBV4-1,NA,CASSQNRGQGTGELFF,TGCGCCAGCAGCCAGAACCGGGGACAGGGTACCGGGGAGCTGTTTTTT
TRBD2,TRBJ2-1,TRBV7-9,NA,CASSFEVAGLDEQFF,TGTGCCAGCAGCTTCGAGGTAGCGGGATTGGATGAGCAGTTCTTC
TRBD1,TRBJ2-2,TRBV19,NA,CASSIAGPGQEDTGELFF,TGTGCCAGTAGTATAGCCGGCCCGGGACAGGAGGACACCGGGGAGCTGTTTTTT
TRBD1,TRBJ2-3,TRBV27,NA,CASSSYSRDRDTQYF,TGTGCCAGCAGTTCCTATTCCCGGGACAGAGATACGCAGTATTTT
NA,TRBJ1-6,TRBV5-1,NA,CASSPTTEGNYSPLHF,TGCGCCAGCAGCCCAACGACTGAGGGCAATTATTCACCCCTCCACTTT
NA,TRBJ2-5,TRBV27,NA,CASSFRGVPGLAETQYF,TGTGCCAGCAGTTTCCGCGGGGTCCCCGGGTTGGCAGAGACCCAGTACTTC